One sample yielded the 30 T cell receptor beta chains listed below, sequenced in a study of blood T cell repertoires in COVID-19. Clones were read by immunoSEQ multiplex PCR, and TCRdb kept only the in-frame ones, dropping some. Of about 250,000 clones in the sample, about 91% were seen once. Sequencing was done on a sample of peripheral blood. The receptors were sampled from a man aged 80 or over with acute or convalescent COVID-19.

This sequence joins TRBV28 and TRBJ1-4; the D gene is possibly TRBD1 (5 bases). The germline gives CDR1 MDHEN, CDR2 SYDVKM. V gave up 6 bases and J gave up 3 bases, with 11 bases separating them. This CDR3 has 14 residues. The CDR3 coding sequence is TGTGCCAGCAGCCGCGCGGGGGCTAATGAAAAACTGTTTTTT. This codes for CASSRAGANEKLFF.

This sequence joins TRBV28 and TRBJ1-1; D ambiguous. Trimming cost V 7 bases and J 8 bases, with 20 bases left between them. The germline V gene encodes CDR1 MDHEN and CDR2 SYDVKM. This CDR3 is 14 amino acids long. The CDR3 bases are TGTGCCAGCACCGACTGGCAGCTAGCTAAAGAAGCTTTCTTT. Its protein is CASTDWQLAKEAFF. The whole variable domain, remainder taken from reference TRBV28 and TRBJ1-1, is DVKVTQSSRYLVKRTGEKVFLECVQDMDHENMFWYRQDPGLGLRLIYFSYDVKMKEKGDIPEGYSVSREKKERFSLILESASTNQTSMYLCASTDWQLAKEAFFGQGTRLTVV.

This chain uses TRBV11-3 with TRBJ2-1; 7 bases align to TRBD2. The V segment lost 1 base and the J segment 5 bases; nucleotides outside the gene matches: 5. In germline, CDR1 is SGHNT, CDR2 YENEEA. This CDR3 spans 15 amino acids. For the CDR3, the DNA is TGTGCCAGCAGCTTAGGGGGACTAAGGGACAATGAGCAGTTCTTC. It encodes CASSLGGLRDNEQFF. Full variable domain (rest looked up from reference TRBV11-3 and TRBJ2-1): EAGVVQSPRYKIIEKKQPVAFWCNPISGHNTLYWYLQNLGQGPELLIRYENEEAVDDSQLPKDRFSAERLKGVDSTLKIQPAELGDSAVYLCASSLGGLRDNEQFFGPGTRLTVL.

The chain uses TRBV7-2 and TRBJ2-1; D ambiguous. This CDR3 is 14 amino acids long. CDR1 and CDR2 (germline): SGHTA, FQGNSA. V was shortened by 2 bases and J by 6 bases, with 11 bases between the two germline ends. In nucleotides, the CDR3 is TGTGCCAGCAGCTTAACCCCAAGCTCCAATGAGCAGTTCTTC. Translated: CASSLTPSSNEQFF.

The V and J genes are TRBV11-2 and TRBJ1-1; 8 nucleotides align to TRBD1. The CDR3 consists of 14 residues. V was clipped by 1 base and J by 2 bases; unmatched bases: 0. The V gene's germline CDR1 is SGHAT and CDR2 FQNNGV. This chain's CDR3 is CASSLAGGNTEAFF. CDR3 DNA sequence: TGTGCCAGCAGCTTAGCAGGGGGCAACACTGAAGCTTTCTTT.

The chain carries TRBV7-2 and TRBJ2-5; D not certain. The CDR3 is made up of 13 amino acids. In germline, CDR1 is SGHTA, CDR2 FQGNSA. Trimming shortened V by 5 bases and J by 5 bases, and 12 bases separated the two germline ends. This CDR3 is CASSRDNGETQYF. The CDR3 DNA follows: TGTGCCAGCAGCCGCGACAATGGTGAGACCCAGTACTTC.

As regards this clone: Other DNA sequences in this specimen translate into the identical CDR3. This sequence joins TRBV18 and TRBJ2-1; the D gene is possibly TRBD2 (6 bases). This CDR3 region has 13 residues. Germline CDR1 and CDR2: KGHSH and LQKENI. V dropped 6 bases and J dropped 6 bases, with 12 bases sitting between them. Here the CDR3 DNA reads TGTGCCAGCTCCCCCGGACTATCCAATGAGCAGTTCTTC. Amino acid sequence: CASSPGLSNEQFF.

This clone was counted a single time. J is TRBJ1-5 and V is TRBV7-9; D perhaps matches TRBD1 (5 bases). The germline V gene encodes CDR1 SEHNR and CDR2 FQNEAQ (reference sequence). This CDR3 is built from 17 residues. Trimming shortened V by 1 base and J by 5 bases, and 18 bases separated the two germline ends. The CDR3 sequence: CASSLGRGGGRHQPQHF. The CDR3, as DNA: TGTGCCAGCAGCTTAGGGCGGGGCGGGGGACGGCATCAGCCCCAGCATTTT.

Notes on this clone: Other DNA sequences in the sample encode the same CDR3. The chain carries TRBV3-1 (or the pseudogene TRBV3-2) and TRBJ2-6, with a possible D match to TRBD2 (5 bases). CDR3 length: 15 residues. Between the trimmed V and J ends, which lost 4 bases and 0 bases, there was a span of 7 bases. Germline CDR1 and CDR2: LGHDT and YNNKEL (reference sequence). CDR3 protein: CASSPRGSGANVLTF. The DNA of the CDR3 is TGTGCCAGCAGCCCCCGGGGCTCTGGGGCCAACGTCCTGACTTTC.

This clone showed up just once. The chain recombines TRBV19 with TRBJ2-1, with D possibly being TRBD2 (6 bases). Trimming pared 0 bases from V and 2 bases from J, leaving 8 bases between. The CDR3 is 15 amino acids. The germline V gene has CDR1 LNHDA and CDR2 SQIVND (reference sequence). The CDR3 here is CASSIDRLAYNEQFF. The CDR3 DNA is TGTGCCAGTAGTATAGACCGACTAGCCTACAATGAGCAGTTCTTC.

The chain combines TRBV24-1 with TRBJ2-3; 9 bases map to TRBD2. The CDR3 runs to 14 residues. Looked up from germline, CDR1 is KGHDR and CDR2 is SFDVKD. V was pared by 8 bases and J by 4 bases, with 6 bases of the junction left unmatched. CDR3 DNA: TGTGCCACCATGGCTAGCGGGGAATCAGATACGCAGTATTTT. This gives the protein CATMASGESDTQYF.

The chain recombines TRBV7-8 with TRBJ1-5, with D uncertain. V gave up 1 base and J gave up 3 bases, with 10 bases separating them. CDR1 and CDR2 from the germline V gene are SGHVS and FQNEAQ. This CDR3 is built from 15 residues. The DNA for the CDR3 is TGTGCCAGCAGCTTAGTTGGCGGATACAATCAGCCCCAGCATTTT. Translation: CASSLVGGYNQPQHF.

The genes are TRBV6-6 and TRBJ1-5; 7 nucleotides line up with TRBD1. CDR1 is MNHNY and CDR2 is SVGAGI in the germline V gene (reference sequence). This CDR3 comprises 15 residues. The V and J ends lost 4 bases and 1 base, in that order; junction bases with no gene match: 4. The CDR3 DNA reads TGTGCCAGCAGTTTCGACAGGGTCAGCAATCAGCCCCAGCATTTT. It encodes CASSFDRVSNQPQHF.

The chain employs TRBV4-1 and TRBJ2-7; 7 bases line up with TRBD2. V shed 1 base, J shed 0 bases, and the junction held 6 bases outside the gene matches. The length of the CDR3 is 16 residues. CDR1 is MGHRA and CDR2 is YSYEKL in the germline V gene. The CDR3 region is CASSQVASGSSYEQYF. In DNA form, the CDR3 reads TGCGCCAGCAGCCAAGTCGCTAGCGGAAGCTCCTACGAGCAGTACTTC.

The chain recombines TRBV9 with TRBJ2-2, with 9 nucleotides matching TRBD1. The CDR3 extends over 14 amino acids. Germline CDR1 SGDLS, CDR2 YYNGEE. The V and J ends lost 4 bases and 6 bases, in that order; junction bases with no gene match: 4. CDR3 nucleotides: TGTGCCAGCAGCCATGACAGGGGGGCCGGGGAGCTGTTTTTT. Protein sequence: CASSHDRGAGELFF.

CDR3 loop: CASSEYRGGPWNTGELFF. The CDR3 region has the DNA TGTGCCAGCAGTGAATATCGGGGAGGACCATGGAACACCGGGGAGCTGTTTTTT. This chain links TRBV25-1 with TRBJ2-2; tentative D call: TRBD2 (6 bases). V lost 0 bases to trimming and J lost 1 base, with 15 bases between them. The germline V gene has CDR1 MGHDK and CDR2 SYGVNS. The CDR3 is 18 residues long. The full variable domain, in which reference TRBV25-1 and TRBJ2-2 provide the parts outside the CDR3, is EADIYQTPRYLVIGTGKKITLECSQTMGHDKMYWYQQDPGMELHLIHYSYGVNSTEKGDLSSESTVSRIRTEHFPLTLESARPSHTSQYLCASSEYRGGPWNTGELFFGEGSRLTVL.

The rearrangement joins TRBV5-1 to TRBJ1-6; unclear D gene. The V gene lost 0 bases and the J gene lost 7 bases, with 11 bases spanning the gap. Per the germline V gene, CDR1 is SGHRS and CDR2 is YFSETQ. The CDR3 contains 15 residues. CDR3 sequence: CASSLDSAGNSPLHF. The CDR3 DNA reads as TGCGCCAGCAGCTTGGATTCGGCAGGCAATTCACCCCTCCACTTT.

The chain employs TRBV6-5 and TRBJ1-1, with TRBD1 identical over 9 bases. Germline CDR1 and CDR2: MNHEY and SVGAGI. The CDR3 has 14 amino acids. Trimming cost V 2 bases and J 11 bases; bases outside gene matches: 9. The CDR3 nucleotides are TGTGCCAGCAGTTACGATAGGACAGGGGTGACGGCTTTCTTT. Translated: CASSYDRTGVTAFF.

The chain joins TRBV15 to TRBJ2-3, with 14 bases aligning to TRBD2. From germline, CDR1 is LNHNV and CDR2 YYDKDF (reference sequence). With 0 bases clipped from V and 7 bases from J, the junction kept 9 bases outside the gene matches. This CDR3 has 18 residues. The CDR3: CATSRDPGLAGGVNTQYF. The CDR3 DNA follows: TGTGCCACCAGCAGAGATCCAGGACTAGCGGGGGGAGTTAATACGCAGTATTTT.

This clone was recorded only once. CDR3 coding DNA: TGTGCCAGCAGTGTAGCGGGTGTAAGCTCCTACGAGCAGTACTTC. This translates into CASSVAGVSSYEQYF. The genes are TRBV7-6 and TRBJ2-7, with 7 bases identical to TRBD2. The CDR3 is 15 residues long. Trimming cost V 6 bases and J 0 bases; bases outside gene matches: 8. Germline V CDR1 and CDR2: SGHVS, FNYEAQ.

This clone was detected a few times. The rearrangement joins TRBV7-2 to TRBJ1-1; 7 nucleotides agree with TRBD1. Losses at the gene ends were 5 bases for V and 1 base for J; bases not matched to a gene: 7. The CDR3 loop spans 15 amino acids. Germline lookup yields CDR1 SGHTA and CDR2 FQGNSA. The CDR3 reads CASSPKGQSNTEAFF. For the CDR3, the DNA is TGTGCCAGCAGCCCAAAGGGACAGTCGAACACTGAAGCTTTCTTT.

This clone has a handful of counts. The genes are TRBV5-1 and TRBJ1-1, with 7 bases that match TRBD1. The CDR3 is made up of 13 amino acids. In germline, CDR1 is SGHRS, CDR2 YFSETQ. Trimming removed 3 bases from V and 7 bases from J; junction bases left unmatched: 6. CDR3 region: CASSYRGQLEAFF. Here the CDR3 DNA reads TGCGCCAGCAGCTACAGGGGTCAGCTTGAAGCTTTCTTT. The full variable domain, completed using reference TRBV5-1 and TRBJ1-1, is KAGVTQTPRYLIKTRGQQVTLSCSPISGHRSVSWYQQTPGQGLQFLFEYFSETQRNKGNFPGRFSGRQFSNSRSEMNVSTLELGDSALYLCASSYRGQLEAFFGQGTRLTVV.

This chain connects TRBV14 to TRBJ2-5; D might be TRBD2 (6 bases). Per germline, CDR1 SGHDN and CDR2 FVKESK. The CDR3 loop spans 13 amino acids. Between the trimmed V and J ends, which lost 3 bases and 2 bases, there was a span of 7 bases. Here the CDR3 DNA reads TGTGCCAGCAGCCAGGGACTTCAAGAGACCCAGTACTTC. Amino acid sequence: CASSQGLQETQYF.

The chain has TRBV5-6 and TRBJ1-2; the D gene is possibly TRBD1 (5 bases). The length of the CDR3 is 14 residues. The germline V gene has CDR1 SGHDT and CDR2 YYEEEE. The ends were cut back, 0 bases at V and 3 bases at J, with 9 bases in the middle. CDR3 amino acids: CASSLVIGDYGYTF. The CDR3 DNA reads as TGTGCCAGCAGCTTGGTCATAGGGGACTATGGCTACACCTTC. Complete variable domain (other parts from reference TRBV5-6 and TRBJ1-2): DAGVTQSPTHLIKTRGQQVTLRCSPKSGHDTVSWYQQALGQGPQFIFQYYEEEERQRGNFPDRFSGHQFPNYSSELNVNALLLGDSALYLCASSLVIGDYGYTFGSGTRLTVV.

The V call is TRBV2, the J call TRBJ2-5, with TRBD2 as a possible D gene (6 bases). Trimming removed 5 bases at V and 2 bases at J, with 12 bases between. The CDR3 consists of 14 residues. From germline, CDR1 is SNHLY and CDR2 FYNNEI. As DNA, the CDR3 is TGTGCCAGCAGTTGGGACTCAAAGCAAGAGACCCAGTACTTC. Encoded protein: CASSWDSKQETQYF.

The chain has TRBV7-2 and TRBJ2-7; 9 bases align to TRBD1. The trim removed 5 bases at V and 5 bases at J, leaving 13 bases unmatched. The CDR3 runs to 16 residues. Germline-derived CDR1 and CDR2 are SGHTA and FQGNSA. The CDR3 region has the DNA TGTGCCAGCAGCCCAATAGGGGGACAGGGTGGACACGAGCAGTACTTC. Translated, it gives CASSPIGGQGGHEQYF.

The V gene is TRBV3-1 (or the pseudogene TRBV3-2), the J gene TRBJ2-7; 9 nucleotides match TRBD1. V shed 4 bases, J shed 4 bases, and the junction held 2 bases outside the gene matches. CDR1 is LGHDT, CDR2 YNNKEL, per germline (reference sequence). The CDR3 runs 13 residues. The CDR3 reads CASSRTGEYEQYF. The CDR3, as DNA: TGTGCCAGCAGCCGGACAGGGGAGTACGAGCAGTACTTC.

This sequence joins TRBV18 and TRBJ2-1; 8 nucleotides align to TRBD2. V was clipped by 0 bases and J by 5 bases; unmatched bases: 3. There are 15 residues in the CDR3. Germline V gives CDR1 KGHSH, CDR2 LQKENI. CDR3 region: CASSPPIAGNNEQFF. The DNA for the CDR3 is TGTGCCAGCTCACCACCGATAGCGGGGAACAATGAGCAGTTCTTC.

The chain combines TRBV28 with TRBJ1-6, with 7 bases aligning to TRBD1. This CDR3 is built from 15 residues. J lost 10 bases, V lost 2 bases, and 8 bases had no gene match. Germline V lookup: CDR1 MDHEN, CDR2 SYDVKM. In DNA, the CDR3 is TGTGCCAGCAGTTTAATTAGGGGGCGCCGATCACCCCTCCACTTT. This translates into CASSLIRGRRSPLHF.

This chain connects TRBV7-9 to TRBJ2-5; 8 bases line up with TRBD1. Germline loops: CDR1 SEHNR, CDR2 FQNEAQ (reference sequence). This CDR3 region has 16 residues. J was trimmed by 2 bases and V by 3 bases; bases with no gene match: 8. CDR3 coding DNA: TGTGCCAGCAGCTTGGAGGGGACAGGACGGCAAGAGACCCAGTACTTC. It translates to CASSLEGTGRQETQYF.